These T cell receptor beta chains were read from a single sample in a study of identical twins. Using its own MiXCR run on the 5' RACE reads, TCRdb lists one record per CDR3 protein. Among fewer than 450,000 distinct CDR3 sequences listed, around 9% were seen once. The source material was naive T cells sorted from blood. The receptors come from a woman between 45 and 65 years old in good health. Each CDR3 is given with its conserved first and last residue. D genes are given only for firm matches.

>TRBJ2-1|TRBV12-3/TRBV12-4|.
CASSSDWGTDNEQFF
>TRBJ1-5|TRBV24-1|.
CATGSTASNQPQHF
>TRBJ2-1|TRBV20-1|.
CSASLIVSSGSYNEQFF
>TRBJ2-3|TRBV27|.
CASIGSLHTDTQYF
>TRBJ2-1|TRBV29-1|.
CSTTWGSVNEQFF
>TRBJ2-1|TRBV5-1|.
CASSSTWGVSYNEQFF
>TRBJ2-2|TRBV19|TRBD1
CASRKTGTGPTGELFF
>TRBJ2-1|TRBV3-1|TRBD2
CASRPPVAGGSEQFF
>TRBJ2-7|TRBV29-1|.
CSVGAPGEQYF
>TRBJ2-3|TRBV24-1|.
CATSIGRGQRTDTQYF
>TRBJ1-3|TRBV24-1|TRBD1
CATSDSGQGDSGNTIYF
>TRBJ2-7|TRBV6-2/TRBV6-3|TRBD1
CASSYQGEEFYEQYF
>TRBJ2-5|TRBV11-2|.
CARRAGPGTKTQYF
>TRBJ2-5|TRBV11-3|TRBD1
CASSLAGQGAETQYF
>TRBJ2-3|TRBV20-1|.
CSARFLGSDTQYF
>TRBJ2-1|TRBV5-1|.
CASSLEGALQFF
>TRBJ2-7|TRBV12-3/TRBV12-4|.
CASRPGEVGEQYF
>TRBJ2-7|TRBV10-3|TRBD2
CAISYLGLAGGHRYEQYF
>TRBJ2-5|TRBV5-1|.
CASRPTLRAETQYF
>TRBJ2-3|TRBV20-1|.
CSAIPGGRGDTQYF
>TRBJ2-1|TRBV20-1|.
CSAKTSVNEQFF
>TRBJ2-3|TRBV20-1|.
CSARATDTQYF
>TRBJ2-2|TRBV20-1|TRBD2
CSATLAGGNTGELFF
>TRBJ2-5|TRBV12-3/TRBV12-4|.
CASSFEGAGQTQYF
>TRBJ2-7|TRBV6-5|TRBD2
CAAKASGSYEQYF
>TRBJ2-1|TRBV9|TRBD2
CASSVATIAGGNNEQFF
>TRBJ1-1|TRBV5-1|.
CASSLTSGANTEAFF
>TRBJ2-3|TRBV18|TRBD2
CASSPLAGVVKDTQYF
>TRBJ2-1|TRBV11-1|.
CASSLVVNVKPYNEQFF
>TRBJ2-3|TRBV5-1|.
CASSPAIADTQYF
>TRBJ2-7|TRBV13|.
CASTHTGGVQGEQYF
>TRBJ1-6|TRBV6-2/TRBV6-3|.
CASTGVVGGSPLHF
>TRBJ2-3|TRBV14|TRBD2
CASSHPSGRVSGADTQYF
>TRBJ1-1|TRBV27|.
CASYSLNTEAFF
>TRBJ2-1|TRBV14|TRBD2
CASSQGRVVAGVGEQFF
>TRBJ2-1|TRBV2|.
CASSEPLESLF
>TRBJ2-5|TRBV5-1|TRBD2
CASSGTSALPQYF
>TRBJ1-2|TRBV11-2|.
CASSLDWGNYGYTF
>TRBJ2-1|TRBV15|.
CATSRIILTGNEQFF
>TRBJ2-1|TRBV24-1|TRBD1
CATGRQGLYNEQFF
>TRBJ2-2|TRBV9|.
CASSVEGSATGELFF
>TRBJ1-1|TRBV10-3|TRBD1
CAITNDRVSTEAFF
>TRBJ2-5|TRBV4-1|.
CASRLTIISDEETQYF
>TRBJ2-1|TRBV6-2/TRBV6-3|TRBD2
CASSYLSGTRVYNEQFF
>TRBJ2-1|TRBV5-1|.
CASSSEPGVEQFF
>TRBJ2-1|TRBV7-6|.
CASSPRTERAHNEQFF
>TRBJ2-1|TRBV12-3/TRBV12-4|TRBD1
CASSTTLTGGSYNEQFF
>TRBJ1-5|TRBV4-1|TRBD1
CASTGTGLPNQPQHF
>TRBJ2-1|TRBV6-5|TRBD2
CASSYGTSGTEQFF
>TRBJ2-5|TRBV20-1|TRBD2
CSARLAGGLQETQYF
>TRBJ2-2|TRBV6-5|.
CASRISGIVNTGELFF
>TRBJ1-6|TRBV2|.
CASSKPGNDSPLHF
>TRBJ2-1|TRBV12-3/TRBV12-4|.
CASTSSDLSPLNEQFF
>TRBJ2-3|TRBV5-1|TRBD2
CASSSGLAGNVGTDTQYF
>TRBJ2-1|TRBV9|.
CASSVARLSSYNEQFF